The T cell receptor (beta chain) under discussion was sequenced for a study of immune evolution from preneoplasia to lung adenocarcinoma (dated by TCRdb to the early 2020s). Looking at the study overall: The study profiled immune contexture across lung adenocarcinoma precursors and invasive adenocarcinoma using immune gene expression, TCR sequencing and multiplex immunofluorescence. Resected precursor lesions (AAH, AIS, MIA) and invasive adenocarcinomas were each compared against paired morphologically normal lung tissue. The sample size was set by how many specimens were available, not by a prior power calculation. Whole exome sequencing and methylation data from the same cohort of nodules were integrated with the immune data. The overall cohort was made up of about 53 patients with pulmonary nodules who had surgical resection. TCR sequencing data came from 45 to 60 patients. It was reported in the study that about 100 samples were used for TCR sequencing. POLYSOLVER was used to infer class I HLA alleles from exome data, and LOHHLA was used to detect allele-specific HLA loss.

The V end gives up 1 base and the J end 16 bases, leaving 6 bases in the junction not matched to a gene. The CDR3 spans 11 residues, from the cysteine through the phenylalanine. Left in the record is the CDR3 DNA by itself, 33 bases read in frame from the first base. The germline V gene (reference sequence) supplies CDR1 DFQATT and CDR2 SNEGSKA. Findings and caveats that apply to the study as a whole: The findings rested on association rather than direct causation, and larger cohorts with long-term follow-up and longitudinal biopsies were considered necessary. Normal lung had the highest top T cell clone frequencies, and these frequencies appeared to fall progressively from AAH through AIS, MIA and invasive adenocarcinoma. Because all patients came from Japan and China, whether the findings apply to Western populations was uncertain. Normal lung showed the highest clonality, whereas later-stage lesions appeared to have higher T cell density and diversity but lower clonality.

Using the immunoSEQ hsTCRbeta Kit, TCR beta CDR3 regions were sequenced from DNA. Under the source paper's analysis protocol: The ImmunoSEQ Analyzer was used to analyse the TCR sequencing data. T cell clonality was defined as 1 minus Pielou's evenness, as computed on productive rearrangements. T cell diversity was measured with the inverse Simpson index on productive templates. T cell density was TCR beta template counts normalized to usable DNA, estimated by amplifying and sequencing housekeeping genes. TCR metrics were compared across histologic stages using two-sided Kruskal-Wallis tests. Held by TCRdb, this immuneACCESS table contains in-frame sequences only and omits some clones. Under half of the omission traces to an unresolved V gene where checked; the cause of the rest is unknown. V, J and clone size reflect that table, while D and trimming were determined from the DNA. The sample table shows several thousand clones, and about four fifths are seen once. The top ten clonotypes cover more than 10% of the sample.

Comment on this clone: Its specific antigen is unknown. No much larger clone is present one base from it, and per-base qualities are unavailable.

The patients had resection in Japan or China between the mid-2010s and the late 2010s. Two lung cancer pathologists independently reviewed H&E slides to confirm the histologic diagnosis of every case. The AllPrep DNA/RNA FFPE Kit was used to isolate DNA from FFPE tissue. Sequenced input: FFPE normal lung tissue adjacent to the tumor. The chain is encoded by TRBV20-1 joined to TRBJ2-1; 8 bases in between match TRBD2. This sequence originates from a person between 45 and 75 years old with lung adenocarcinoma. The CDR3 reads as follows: CSARVRREVFF. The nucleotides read TGCAGTGCTAGAGTGCGGCGGGAGGTCTTCTTC.